The clone carrying this T cell receptor beta chain was detected once. Per the original methods: Estimates of nucleated cell counts were drawn from the amplification of reference gene primers. Assay: immunoSEQ multiplex PCR; the TCRdb copy retains only in-frame clones and omits some. The V and J calls and clone size were taken over from that table, and D and trimming were inferred from the DNA. Of over 200,000 clones listed, around 90% are singletons. Germline loops: CDR1 SGHRS, CDR2 YFSETQ. CDR3 length: 18 amino acids. Trimming stripped 0 bases from V and 4 bases from J, with 19 bases between. These data originate in a study of blood T cell repertoires in COVID-19. About the study: Italy, Spain and the United States were the sources of the convalescent and acute COVID-19 samples. T cells, B-cell-depleted T cells, or PBMCs supplied cDNA or gDNA.

The sample was peripheral blood. This receptor was identified in a woman in her 30s with acute or convalescent COVID-19. The chain employs TRBV5-1 and TRBJ2-2; a possible D gene is TRBD2 (6 bases). CDR3 sequence: CASSLGTLGGAGTGELFF. The CDR3 nucleotides read TGCGCCAGCAGCTTGGGCACGCTCGGGGGAGCAGGCACCGGGGAGCTGTTTTTT.